The TCR beta chain under discussion was sequenced for a study of cytomegalovirus exposure and HLA in healthy donors. General study points: A classifier reportedly called cytomegalovirus status with high sensitivity and specificity. The study flagged roughly 150 TCR beta chains as cytomegalovirus-associated. A subsequent analysis found that TCR clusters from the first cohort also tended to co-occur in the 120 or so validation repertoires, with about 93% of cluster scores above 0.

Libraries were prepared by immunoSEQ multiplex PCR; TCRdb keeps only in-frame clonotypes and omits some of them. Of over 200,000 clones in the sample, around nine tenths are singletons; the top ten hold roughly 3%. Points on this clone: Its antigen is not identified.

The trim removed 9 bases at V and 0 bases at J, leaving 9 bases unmatched. The CDR3 covers 17 residues. Germline-derived CDR1 and CDR2 are MDHEN and SYDVKM. This chain connects TRBV28 to TRBJ2-6, with 9 bases that match TRBD1. The clonotype comes from a young woman in good health and CMV-seronegative. The specimen was PBMCs. This CDR3 reads CASLEGQGVSGANVLTF. The CDR3 nucleotides are TGTGCCAGTCTAGAGGGACAGGGAGTCTCTGGGGCCAACGTCCTGACTTTC.